This T cell receptor (beta chain) is drawn from a study of T cells expressing NK-cell markers. General study results and limits: In a handful of donors, these clonotypes also led the CD3+CD56-NKG2C+ fraction.

Comment on this clonotype: What it binds is unknown.

Each CDR3 protein gets one entry in TCRdb, which reprocessed the 5' RACE reads and gives no DNA. This repertoire includes 300,000 to 450,000 distinct CDR3 sequences. Germline V lookup: CDR1 SNHLY, CDR2 FYNNEI. The CDR3 is 15 residues long. This clonotype originated in a man aged 18-75 years in good health. Sequences were obtained from blood T cells: a sorted CD56 or NKG2C T cell subset, CD4+ or CD8+ T cells, or bulk PBMC T cells (not recorded which). The V call is TRBV2, the J call TRBJ1-2; the D call from TCRdb, TRBD1, cannot be confirmed without DNA. CDR3 loop: CASIQREGWDYGYTF.